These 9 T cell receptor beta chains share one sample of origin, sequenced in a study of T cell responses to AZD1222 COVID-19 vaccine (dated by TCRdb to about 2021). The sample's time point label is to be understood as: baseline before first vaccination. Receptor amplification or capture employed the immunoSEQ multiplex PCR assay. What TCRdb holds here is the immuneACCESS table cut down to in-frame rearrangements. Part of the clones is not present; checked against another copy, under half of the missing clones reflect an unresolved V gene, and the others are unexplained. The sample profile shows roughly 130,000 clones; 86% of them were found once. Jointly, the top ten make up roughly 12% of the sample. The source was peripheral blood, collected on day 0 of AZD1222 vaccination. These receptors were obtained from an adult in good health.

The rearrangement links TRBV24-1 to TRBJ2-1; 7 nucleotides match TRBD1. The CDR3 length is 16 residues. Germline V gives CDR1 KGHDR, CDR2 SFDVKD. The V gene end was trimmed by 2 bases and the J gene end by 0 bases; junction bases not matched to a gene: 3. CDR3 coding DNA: TGTGCCACCAGTGATTCGACAGGGCGCTCCTACAATGAGCAGTTCTTC. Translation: CATSDSTGRSYNEQFF.

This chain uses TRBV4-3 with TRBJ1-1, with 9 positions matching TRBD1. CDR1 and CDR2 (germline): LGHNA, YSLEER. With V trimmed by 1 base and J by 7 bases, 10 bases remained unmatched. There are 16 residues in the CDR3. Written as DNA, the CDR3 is TGCGCCAGCAGCCAAGGCCCGACAGGGGGTGGTGGTGAAGCTTTCTTT. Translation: CASSQGPTGGGGEAFF.

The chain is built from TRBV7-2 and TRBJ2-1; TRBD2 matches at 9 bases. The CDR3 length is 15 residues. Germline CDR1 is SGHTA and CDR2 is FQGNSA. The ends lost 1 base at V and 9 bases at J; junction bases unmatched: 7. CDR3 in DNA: TGTGCCAGCAGCTTAGGTAGCGGGAGTTTCGGTGAGCAGTTCTTC. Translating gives CASSLGSGSFGEQFF.

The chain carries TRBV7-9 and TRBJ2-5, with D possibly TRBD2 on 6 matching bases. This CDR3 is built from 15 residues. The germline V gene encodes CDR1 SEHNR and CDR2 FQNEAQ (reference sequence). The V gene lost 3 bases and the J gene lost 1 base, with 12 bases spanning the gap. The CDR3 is CASSLGDWGQETQYF. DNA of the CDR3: TGTGCCAGCAGCTTGGGGGACTGGGGCCAAGAGACCCAGTACTTC.

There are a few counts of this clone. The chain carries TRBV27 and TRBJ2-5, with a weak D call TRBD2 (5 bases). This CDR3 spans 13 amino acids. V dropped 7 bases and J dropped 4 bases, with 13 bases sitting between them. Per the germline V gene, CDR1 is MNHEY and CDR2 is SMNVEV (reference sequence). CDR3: CASTYRGSETQYF. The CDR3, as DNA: TGTGCCAGCACCTACCGGGGTTCAGAGACCCAGTACTTC.

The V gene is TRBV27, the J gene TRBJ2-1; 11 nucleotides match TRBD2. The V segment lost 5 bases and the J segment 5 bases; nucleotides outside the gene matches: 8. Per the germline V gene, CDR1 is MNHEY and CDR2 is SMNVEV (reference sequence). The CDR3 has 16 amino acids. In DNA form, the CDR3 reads TGTGCCAGCAGTATTTCTAGCGGGAGGTACGACAATGAGCAGTTCTTC. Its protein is CASSISSGRYDNEQFF.

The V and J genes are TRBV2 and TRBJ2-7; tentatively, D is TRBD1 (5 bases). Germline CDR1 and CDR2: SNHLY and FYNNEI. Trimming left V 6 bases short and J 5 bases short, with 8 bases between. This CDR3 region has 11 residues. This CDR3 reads CASSVGDEQYF. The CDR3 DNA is TGTGCCAGCAGCGTAGGGGACGAGCAGTACTTC.

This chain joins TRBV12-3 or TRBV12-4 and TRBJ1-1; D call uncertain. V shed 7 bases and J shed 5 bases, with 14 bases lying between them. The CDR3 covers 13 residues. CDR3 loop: CASTQQRVTEAFF. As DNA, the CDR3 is TGTGCCAGCACCCAACAAAGGGTTACTGAAGCTTTCTTT.

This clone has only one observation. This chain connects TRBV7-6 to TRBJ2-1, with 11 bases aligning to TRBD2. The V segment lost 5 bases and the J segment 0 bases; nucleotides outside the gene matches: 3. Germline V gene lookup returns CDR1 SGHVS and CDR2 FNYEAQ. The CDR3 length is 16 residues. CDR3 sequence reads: CASSRSGGDSYNEQFF. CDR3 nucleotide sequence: TGTGCCAGCAGCCGTAGCGGGGGGGACTCCTACAATGAGCAGTTCTTC.